What follows is one T cell receptor beta chain and its context. The antigen is undetermined. This sample was included in a study of blood T cells in healthy people across ages. General study points: Naive T cell percentage showed a strong correlation with TCR beta diversity. In long-lived donors, naive CD4+ cell counts and diversity exceeded those of aged donors.

CDR1 and CDR2 (germline): MNHNY, SVGAGI (reference sequence). CDR3 length: 14 amino acids. Deletions cut 5 bases from V and 4 bases from J, with 14 bases between. Per sample, no less than 5 micrograms of total RNA were extracted. Through a sample-barcoded 5' primer and a J-beta primer mix, a second PCR was run for roughly 6 to 12 cycles. A template-switch adaptor that had 12 random nucleotides put a tag on each cDNA molecule. TCRdb analysed the 5' RACE reads with MiXCR anew, one entry per CDR3 protein. Among about 1.4 million distinct CDR3 sequences listed, approximately 60% were seen once. This clonotype originated in a man aged 18 to 30 in good health. The specimen sequenced was blood. J is TRBJ1-2 and V is TRBV6-6, with D maybe TRBD1 (5 bases). In nucleotides, the CDR3 is TGTGCCAGCAGTGACACCATGCAGGGCTATGGCTACACCTTC. Its protein is CASSDTMQGYGYTF.